These T cell receptor beta chains were read from a single sample in a study of shared clonotypes between healthy human individuals. The data were produced by immunoSEQ multiplex PCR, yet TCRdb's version contains in-frame clones alone and is incomplete. This table holds roughly 2.1 million clones, more than 85% found once. The sample taken for sequencing was naive CD8+ T cells from PBMCs. The receptors here all came from a man between 18 and 35 years old in good health. Some clones in this sample may be carry-over from other donors' samples. Both conserved end residues are part of each CDR3. A D gene is named only where the DNA matches it firmly. Clone size appears in some rows only: once, few, many, or a class for an expanded clone.

CDR3 length,V gene,clone size,J gene,D gene,CDR3 DNA,CDR3 protein
16,TRBV4-1,-,TRBJ2-5,TRBD2,TGCGCCAGCAGTCAAGTCGTTCGGGGGGGGCAAGAGACCCAGTACTTC,CASSQVVRGGQETQYF
16,TRBV7-3,once,TRBJ1-2,TRBD1,TGTGCCAGCCGTAGCCCCAGGGGGCGGCTTAACTATGGCTACACCTTC,CASRSPRGRLNYGYTF
15,TRBV7-9,-,TRBJ2-2,TRBD2,TGTGCCAGCAGCTCACCCGGCGGGAGCACCGGGGAGCTGTTTTTT,CASSSPGGSTGELFF
18,TRBV4-1,-,TRBJ2-1,TRBD2,TGCGCCAGCAGCCAACTCCCCAGCGGGGGCCTCTCCTACAATGAGCAGTTCTTC,CASSQLPSGGLSYNEQFF
14,TRBV5-6,-,TRBJ2-7,-,TGTGCCAGCAGCTTGGGCCCGAACCCCTACGAGCAGTACTTC,CASSLGPNPYEQYF
14,TRBV7-8,-,TRBJ2-4,-,TGTGCCAGCAGCTCCCCGGAGGCCCAAAACATTCAGTACTTC,CASSSPEAQNIQYF
15,TRBV9,-,TRBJ2-5,-,TGTGCCAGCAGCGTGGAAGGGGCGATCTCAGAGACCCAGTACTTC,CASSVEGAISETQYF
21,TRBV15,-,TRBJ2-5,TRBD2,TGTGCCACCAGCAGCAGAAAGTACGTGGTCTTGAGCGGGAGCATGAGCGAGACCCAGTACTTC,CATSSRKYVVLSGSMSETQYF
15,TRBV14,-,TRBJ2-7,TRBD2,TGTGCCAGCAGCCAAAGGACTAGCGGGATCTACGAGCAGTACTTC,CASSQRTSGIYEQYF
13,TRBV13,-,TRBJ2-5,-,TGTGCCAGCAGCTTAGTTGGGAGAGAGACCCAGTACTTC,CASSLVGRETQYF
14,TRBV14,-,TRBJ2-7,-,TGTGCCAGCAGCCAAGGTGGCAGCACCTACGAGCAGTACTTC,CASSQGGSTYEQYF
11,TRBV10-1,-,TRBJ2-7,-,TGCGCCACCCTAGAAGGGGGAGAGCAGTACTTC,CATLEGGEQYF
20,TRBV28,-,TRBJ2-7,TRBD2,TGTGCCAGCAGTTCCCCTCGAGCGGGGGGATCCTTCCCGTCCCCGTACGAGCAGTACTTC,CASSSPRAGGSFPSPYEQYF
15,TRBV9,-,TRBJ2-5,TRBD2,TGTGCCAGCAGCGTATTTAGCGGGAGGGCAGAGACCCAGTACTTC,CASSVFSGRAETQYF
14,TRBV27,-,TRBJ2-7,-,TGTGCCAGCAGTTTGGTGCTAGGCAAATACGAGCAGTACTTC,CASSLVLGKYEQYF
14,TRBV6-6,once,TRBJ2-5,TRBD1,TGTGCCAGCAGTTCCCCGGACAGGAAAGAGACCCAGTACTTC,CASSSPDRKETQYF
13,TRBV11-2,-,TRBJ1-1,-,TGTGCCAGCAGCTTAGGGTCTGGTTATGCGGCTTTCTTT,CASSLGSGYAAFF
15,TRBV13,-,TRBJ2-6,-,TGTGCCAGCAGCTTCGCAGGGGCTGGGGCCAACGTCCTGACTTTC,CASSFAGAGANVLTF
13,TRBV9,once,TRBJ1-1,-,TGTGCCAGCAGCGGGGGACGGAACACTGAAGCTTTCTTT,CASSGGRNTEAFF
18,TRBV7-9,-,TRBJ2-1,-,TGTGCCAGCAGCCCTAGGGGTTCGGAGGGATACGCCTACAATGAGCAGTTCTTC,CASSPRGSEGYAYNEQFF
15,TRBV7-9,-,TRBJ1-1,-,TGTGCCAGCAGCGCCCCAGGGGTAGGGCTCACTGAAGCTTTCTTT,CASSAPGVGLTEAFF
14,TRBV28,-,TRBJ2-7,-,TGTGCCAGCAGTTTCGGCGGGCGACAGTACGAGCAGTACTTC,CASSFGGRQYEQYF
15,TRBV5-6,-,TRBJ1-2,-,TGTGCCAGCAGCTTGAACATTCAGGCCATATATGGCTACACCTTC,CASSLNIQAIYGYTF
14,TRBV10-3,-,TRBJ2-7,TRBD2,TGTGCCATCAGTGATAGCGGGATTACCTACGAGCAGTACTTC,CAISDSGITYEQYF
15,TRBV27,-,TRBJ2-7,TRBD1,TGTGCCAGCAGTCCGCAACCCCAGGGGGACGACGAGCAGTACTTC,CASSPQPQGDDEQYF
15,TRBV5-8,few,TRBJ1-5,-,TGTGCCAGCAGCTTTCAGCCTATCGGGGAGCAGCCCCAGCATTTT,CASSFQPIGEQPQHF
13,TRBV5-1,-,TRBJ2-7,-,TGCGCCAGCAGCTTGGGGGCGTTCTACGAGCAGTACTTC,CASSLGAFYEQYF
18,TRBV7-9,-,TRBJ2-2,-,TGTGCCAGCACGCAAAGAAAAAGCGCGAGGGGCAACACCGGGGAGCTGTTTTTT,CASTQRKSARGNTGELFF
17,TRBV9,-,TRBJ2-3,TRBD1,TGTGCCAGCAGCGTAGAAGACAGGGGTAGAGACACAGATACGCAGTATTTT,CASSVEDRGRDTDTQYF
15,TRBV9,-,TRBJ1-5,-,TGTGCCAGCAGCGAGGGGCAGCATAGCAATCAGCCCCAGCATTTT,CASSEGQHSNQPQHF
16,TRBV27,-,TRBJ2-1,TRBD2,TGTGCCAGCAGTTTATTTACTAGCGGGAGATTCAATGAGCAGTTCTTC,CASSLFTSGRFNEQFF
16,TRBV18,-,TRBJ1-5,TRBD1,TGTGCCAGCTCACCGCCCGGAGACAGGGTTAATAAGCCCCAGCATTTT,CASSPPGDRVNKPQHF
17,TRBV5-1,-,TRBJ2-1,TRBD2,TGCGCCAGCAGCCGACCCGGAAATCTAGCGGGAGGGAATGAGCAGTTCTTC,CASSRPGNLAGGNEQFF
20,TRBV9,-,TRBJ2-6,-,TGTGCCAGCAGCGTAGAAGATTTGGCAACATATACCTCTGGGGCCAACGTCCTGACTTTC,CASSVEDLATYTSGANVLTF
13,TRBV6-1,-,TRBJ1-2,TRBD1,TGTGCCAGCAGTGAGTGGACAGGGTTCCCGTACACCTTC,CASSEWTGFPYTF
14,TRBV6-5,-,TRBJ2-7,-,TGTGCCAGCAGTTACTCGAGCGCTGGGGTTGAGCAGTACTTC,CASSYSSAGVEQYF
14,TRBV27,-,TRBJ1-1,-,TGTGCCAGCAGCCCTGACGGGCCGGGCACTGAAGCTTTCTTT,CASSPDGPGTEAFF
16,TRBV27,-,TRBJ2-5,TRBD1,TGTGCCAGCAGTCCAAACACCACAGGGGGTGAAGAGACCCAGTACTTC,CASSPNTTGGEETQYF
16,TRBV28,-,TRBJ2-4,-,TGTGCCAGCACCTTGGCCCCGCACACCGGAGTGGACATTCAGTACTTC,CASTLAPHTGVDIQYF
15,TRBV27,-,TRBJ2-6,TRBD2,TGTGCCAGCAGCCCCGGGACTACTGGGGCCAACGTCCTGACTTTC,CASSPGTTGANVLTF
14,TRBV5-4,-,TRBJ2-7,TRBD1,TGTGCCAGCAGCCCGGACAGGACCCCCTACGAGCAGTACTTC,CASSPDRTPYEQYF
15,TRBV4-3,-,TRBJ2-2,-,TGCGCCAGCAGGCCAGCCAAAGTCTCCCACGGGGAGCTGTTTTTT,CASRPAKVSHGELFF
15,TRBV27,-,TRBJ2-1,TRBD1,TGTGCCAGCAGTTTATTCGGGACAGGGTTGGATGAGCAGTTCTTC,CASSLFGTGLDEQFF
16,TRBV7-8,-,TRBJ2-3,TRBD1,TGTGCCAGCAGTCAAGGGGGCGCCCCTAGCACAGATACGCAGTATTTT,CASSQGGAPSTDTQYF
16,TRBV4-3,few,TRBJ1-4,-,TGCGCCAGCAGCCAAGATCGTCGGTCCCCTAATGAAAAACTGTTTTTT,CASSQDRRSPNEKLFF
17,TRBV28,-,TRBJ2-3,TRBD1,TGTGCCAGCAGTCCCCGCCACCTGACAGGGGATGGATATACGCAGTATTTT,CASSPRHLTGDGYTQYF
14,TRBV6-6,-,TRBJ2-1,TRBD2,TGTGCCAGCAATTCAGGGAGGGTGGGCAATGAGCAGTTCTTC,CASNSGRVGNEQFF
15,TRBV2,-,TRBJ2-7,-,TGTGCCAGCAGTAACAGGGAGGTAGGTTCGGACGAGCAGTACTTC,CASSNREVGSDEQYF
14,TRBV28,-,TRBJ2-1,-,TGTGCCAGCAGGAGCGGAGAAGCCAACAATGAGCAGTTCTTC,CASRSGEANNEQFF
16,TRBV27,-,TRBJ2-5,TRBD2,TGTGCCAGCAGTTCAGGACTAGCGGGGGCGGAAGAGACCCAGTACTTC,CASSSGLAGAEETQYF
15,TRBV29-1,-,TRBJ2-3,TRBD1,TGCAGCGTTGATTACCCAGGGGGCATCGCAGATACGCAGTATTTT,CSVDYPGGIADTQYF
11,TRBV4-1,-,TRBJ1-2,-,TGCGCCAGCAGCCAAGATGGTGGCTACACCTTC,CASSQDGGYTF
15,TRBV28,once,TRBJ2-7,-,TGTGCCAGCAGCAAGGGAATCCTGGCCTCCTACGAGCAGTACTTC,CASSKGILASYEQYF
15,TRBV9,-,TRBJ2-1,-,TGTGCCAGCAGCGTAGGCGGGACGACCCACAATGAGCAGTTCTTC,CASSVGGTTHNEQFF
19,TRBV5-1,-,TRBJ2-2,TRBD2,TGCGCCAGCAGCTTAGGACTAGCGGGAGATCAGGGGAACACCGGGGAGCTGTTTTTT,CASSLGLAGDQGNTGELFF
14,TRBV19,-,TRBJ2-1,-,TGTGCCAGTAGTACAACGTATTCGCGGACCCCGCAGTTCTTC,CASSTTYSRTPQFF
22,TRBV4-1,-,TRBJ2-2,-,TGCGCCAGCAGCCAAGACCGGCCCCAGGATTTTGGGGGGCCGTCGGCTCCGGGGGAGCTGTTTTTT,CASSQDRPQDFGGPSAPGELFF
13,TRBV6-1,once,TRBJ2-3,-,TGTGCCAGCAGAGGGTTTGGCACAGATACGCAGTATTTT,CASRGFGTDTQYF
15,TRBV11-1,-,TRBJ2-7,-,TGTGCCAGCAGCTTAGGCGGCGGAACCGGCTACGAGCAGTACTTC,CASSLGGGTGYEQYF
14,TRBV6-1,-,TRBJ2-1,-,TGTGCCAGCAGGGACATCGACTCCTACAATGAGCAGTTCTTC,CASRDIDSYNEQFF